Below, 9 T cell receptor beta chains from the same sample are listed, as sequenced in a study of T cells in tuberculosis listed by TCRdb under 2018. Receptors were amplified or captured by the immunoSEQ multiplex PCR assay. In its TCRdb copy, this immuneACCESS table keeps in-frame sequences only and misses some clones. Where compared with another copy, unresolved V genes explain less than half of these, and the others have no known cause. The sample includes more than 30,000 clones, with 95% to 97% observed a single time. The top ten constitute approximately 5.8% of the sample. The sequencing sample was made of PBMCs. These TCRs come from a donor between 10 and 35 years old with latent tuberculosis or without tuberculosis infection.

The chain joins TRBV7-9 to TRBJ1-5, with 10 bases aligning to TRBD1. The V gene end was trimmed by 6 bases and the J gene end by 5 bases; junction bases not matched to a gene: 1. There are 13 residues in the CDR3. CDR1 and CDR2 from the germline V gene are SEHNR and FQNEAQ (reference sequence). CDR3 amino acids: CASSGTGDQPQHF. CDR3 coding DNA: TGTGCCAGCAGTGGGACAGGGGATCAGCCCCAGCATTTT.

V usage is TRBV19 and J usage is TRBJ2-1, with 7 nucleotides matching TRBD2. The CDR3 runs to 16 residues. V lost 9 bases to trimming and J lost 5 bases; unmatched junction nucleotides: 16. Germline V lookup: CDR1 LNHDA, CDR2 SQIVND (reference sequence). The CDR3 reads CASRKGREVGDNEQFF. The CDR3 nucleotides are TGTGCCAGCCGGAAGGGACGGGAGGTAGGCGACAATGAGCAGTTCTTC.

The chain recombines TRBV19 with TRBJ2-2; a possible D gene is TRBD2 (7 bases). The CDR3 covers 17 residues. Germline V gene lookup returns CDR1 LNHDA and CDR2 SQIVND (reference sequence). With 3 bases removed from V and 8 bases from J, the gap between germline ends came to 22 bases. The DNA for the CDR3 is TGTGCCAGTAGTATCACAGGGAGGGGACTATCACCTGGGGAGCTGTTTTTT. Its protein is CASSITGRGLSPGELFF. The full variable domain, its missing parts supplied by reference TRBV19 and TRBJ2-2, is DGGITQSPKYLFRKEGQNVTLSCEQNLNHDAMYWYRQDPGQGLRLIYYSQIVNDFQKGDIAEGYSVSREKKESFPLTVTSAQKNPTAFYLCASSITGRGLSPGELFFGEGSRLTVL.

The chain links TRBV25-1 to TRBJ2-1; 13 bases map to TRBD2. Per the germline V gene, CDR1 is MGHDK and CDR2 is SYGVNS. The CDR3 loop spans 17 amino acids. J gave up 4 bases and V 4 bases, and 7 bases lay outside the gene matches. Here the CDR3 DNA reads TGTGCCAGCAGTGCTACCCCGGGACTAGCGGGGTACAATGAGCAGTTCTTC. Encoded protein: CASSATPGLAGYNEQFF.

The chain combines TRBV9 with TRBJ2-1; D perhaps matches TRBD2 (7 bases). This CDR3 spans 16 amino acids. Per the germline V gene, CDR1 is SGDLS and CDR2 is YYNGEE. V was trimmed by 0 bases and J by 4 bases, leaving 14 bases between them. CDR3 in amino acids: CASSVGGLAAYNEQFF. CDR3 DNA: TGTGCCAGCAGCGTAGGGGGGCTAGCGGCTTACAATGAGCAGTTCTTC.

The J gene is TRBJ1-3, the V gene TRBV10-2; tentatively, D is TRBD1 (6 bases). Germline values: CDR1 WSHSY, CDR2 SAAADI. This CDR3 has 16 amino acids. V was shortened by 3 bases and J by 0 bases, with 12 bases between the two germline ends. The CDR3 DNA reads TGCGCCAGCAGTGACCAAAACAGGGCCTCTGGAAACACCATATATTTT. As protein: CASSDQNRASGNTIYF.

V and J are TRBV6-6 and TRBJ2-7; TRBD1 matches at 10 bases. Losses at the gene ends were 2 bases for V and 6 bases for J; bases not matched to a gene: 4. Germline CDR1 reads MNHNY; CDR2 reads SVGAGI (reference sequence). This CDR3 is 14 amino acids long. CDR3 in DNA: TGTGCCAGCAGTTACCCGGGACAGGGGACCGAGCAGTACTTC. This codes for CASSYPGQGTEQYF.

The genes are TRBV5-1 and TRBJ1-3, with TRBD1 identical over 7 bases. V shed 4 bases and J 0 bases; nucleotides not matched to a gene: 4. The CDR3 contains 15 residues. CDR1 and CDR2 from the germline V gene are SGHRS and YFSETQ. This CDR3 is CASSLGTVSGNTIYF. The CDR3 region has the DNA TGCGCCAGCAGCCTCGGGACAGTCTCTGGAAACACCATATATTTT.

To note about this clone: At one end the junction does not follow the germline gene, possibly because of a read error. The chain joins TRBV6-5 to TRBJ1-1; tentatively, D is TRBD1 (6 bases). The CDR3 runs to 15 residues. In germline, CDR1 is MNHEY, CDR2 SVGAGI. CDR3 residues: CASSVGTHINTEVFF. DNA of the CDR3: TGTGCCAGCAGCGTGGGGACACACATCAACACTGAAGTTTTCTTT.